These 20 T cell receptor beta chains were all obtained from the same sample, sequenced in a study of shared T cell receptors in the human thymus. Method: immunoSEQ multiplex PCR; TCRdb's copy keeps in-frame clones and lacks some. Altogether 700,000 or so clones are present, 80% to 90% being singletons, with the ten largest covering roughly 0.01%. Another study also made use of these data, one on human thymus T cells.

The sequencing sample was made of thymocytes. Every receptor here comes from a girl under three years old with a congenital heart defect.

This chain joins TRBV6-4 and TRBJ2-2; D may be TRBD2 (6 bases). The CDR3 loop spans 15 amino acids. V lost 3 bases and J lost 4, with 12 bases in between. Per the germline V gene, CDR1 is MRHNA and CDR2 is SNTAGT. In DNA form, the CDR3 reads TGTGCCAGCAGTGATAAGGGAGGTATCACCGGGGAGCTGTTTTTT. Translating gives CASSDKGGITGELFF.

V is TRBV5-1 and J is TRBJ2-7; D gene ambiguous. The CDR3 loop spans 16 amino acids. V was shortened by 2 bases and J by 2 bases, with 17 bases between the two germline ends. CDR1 is SGHRS, CDR2 YFSETQ, per germline. The CDR3 DNA reads as TGCGCCAGCAGCTTATCGAGAACGCGGTTACCCTACGAGCAGTACTTC. Protein: CASSLSRTRLPYEQYF. Supplemented by reference TRBV5-1 and TRBJ2-7, the full variable domain reads KAGVTQTPRYLIKTRGQQVTLSCSPISGHRSVSWYQQTPGQGLQFLFEYFSETQRNKGNFPGRFSGRQFSNSRSEMNVSTLELGDSALYLCASSLSRTRLPYEQYFGPGTRLTVT.

The gene calls are TRBV9 and TRBJ2-3, with a possible D match to TRBD1 (6 bases). V lost 2 bases to trimming and J lost 3 bases, with 13 bases between them. This CDR3 contains 15 residues. In germline, CDR1 is SGDLS, CDR2 YYNGEE. The CDR3 DNA follows: TGTGCCAGCAGCGTGGGGGCGTGGACGACAGATACGCAGTATTTT. Translating it yields CASSVGAWTTDTQYF.

This sequence joins TRBV30 and TRBJ1-6; TRBD1 might be the D (5 bases). Trimming left V 0 bases short and J 10 bases short, with 13 bases between. This CDR3 comprises 14 residues. Germline-derived CDR1 and CDR2 are GTSNPN and SVGIG (reference sequence). CDR3 bases: TGTGCCTGGAGTGTACCCAGGGTACGGTCACCCCTCCACTTT. Its translation is CAWSVPRVRSPLHF.

The chain uses TRBV6-5 and TRBJ1-2; D unclear. Germline-derived CDR1 and CDR2 are MNHEY and SVGAGI. V was cut by 4 bases and J by 6 bases, with 12 bases left in between. The CDR3 extends over 13 amino acids. CDR3 protein: CASSFVAWHGYTF. CDR3 bases: TGTGCCAGCAGTTTCGTAGCCTGGCATGGCTACACCTTC.

The V gene is TRBV19, the J gene TRBJ1-1, with 12 bases that match TRBD1. With 6 bases clipped from V and 1 base from J, the junction kept 12 bases outside the gene matches. There are 18 residues in the CDR3. The germline V gene has CDR1 LNHDA and CDR2 SQIVND (reference sequence). The CDR3 is CASRTPGQGAQKNTEAFF. Here the CDR3 DNA reads TGTGCCAGTAGAACTCCGGGACAGGGGGCCCAAAAGAACACTGAAGCTTTCTTT.

The J gene is TRBJ2-2, the V gene TRBV30, with a tentative D call TRBD2 (5 bases). Trimming removed 4 bases at V and 6 bases at J, with 18 bases between. The CDR3 covers 15 residues. The germline CDR1 and CDR2 sequences are GTSNPN and SVGIG (reference sequence). CDR3 nucleotides: TGTGCCTGGACCCGGACTTCCCAAGGCTCCGGGGAGCTGTTTTTT. Residues: CAWTRTSQGSGELFF.

This chain joins TRBV6-6 and TRBJ2-7; D is unclear. The CDR3 is made up of 15 amino acids. Trimming stripped 6 bases from V and 6 bases from J, with 21 bases between. Germline V gene data show CDR1 as MNHNY and CDR2 as SVGAGI (reference sequence). The CDR3, as DNA: TGTGCCAGCAGCACTCGAACCTTCCTCACCGCCGAGCAGTACTTC. Protein sequence: CASSTRTFLTAEQYF.

This chain links TRBV10-3 with TRBJ1-1; D gene unclear. The CDR3 covers 14 residues. Trimming took off 4 bases at V and 2 bases at J, with 11 bases between the two ends. Germline values: CDR1 ENHRY, CDR2 SYGVKD. Here the CDR3 DNA reads TGTGCCATCAGTGTGCTCGAGGGAAACACTGAAGCTTTCTTT. Its translation is CAISVLEGNTEAFF.

In this sample, this clone turned up once. The chain recombines TRBV14 with TRBJ2-3, with TRBD2 matching 12 bases. This CDR3 comprises 17 residues. CDR1 and CDR2 from the germline V gene are SGHDN and FVKESK. Trimming at V came to 1 base and at J to 3 bases, leaving 5 bases not matched to a gene. CDR3 sequence: CASSQGLAGGWTDTQYF. DNA for the CDR3: TGTGCCAGCAGCCAAGGGCTAGCGGGGGGGTGGACAGATACGCAGTATTTT. Full variable domain (missing parts from reference TRBV14 and TRBJ2-3): EAGVTQFPSHSVIEKGQTVTLRCDPISGHDNLYWYRRVMGKEIKFLLHFVKESKQDESGMPNNRFLAERTGGTYSTLKVQPAELEDSGVYFCASSQGLAGGWTDTQYFGPGTRLTVL.

The rearrangement joins TRBV7-6 to TRBJ2-3; 10 bases match TRBD1. CDR1 SGHVS and CDR2 FNYEAQ come from the germline V gene. The CDR3 contains 15 residues. The ends lost 1 base at V and 5 bases at J; junction bases unmatched: 3. CDR3 sequence reads: CASSLGDRGKDTQYF. CDR3 in DNA: TGTGCCAGCAGCTTAGGGGACAGGGGAAAAGATACGCAGTATTTT.

The V call is TRBV7-9, the J call TRBJ1-2; D unresolved. Trimming left V 4 bases short and J 4 bases short, with 22 bases between. Germline CDR1 reads SEHNR; CDR2 reads FQNEAQ (reference sequence). This CDR3 is 17 amino acids long. CDR3 in amino acids: CASSSLSVPGSPYGYTF. The CDR3 bases are TGTGCCAGCAGCTCTCTTTCGGTCCCGGGGTCCCCCTATGGCTACACCTTC. Supplemented by reference TRBV7-9 and TRBJ1-2, the full variable domain reads DTGVSQNPRHKITKRGQNVTFRCDPISEHNRLYWYRQTLGQGPEFLTYFQNEAQLEKSRLLSDRFSAERPKGSFSTLEIQRTEQGDSAMYLCASSSLSVPGSPYGYTFGSGTRLTVV.

The chain links TRBV19 to TRBJ2-3; a possible D gene is TRBD1 (6 bases). The CDR3 has 16 amino acids. Germline CDR1 and CDR2: LNHDA and SQIVND (reference sequence). V lost 6 bases and J lost 2, with 18 bases in between. CDR3 sequence reads: CASRHPWDKDTDTQYF. CDR3 coding DNA: TGTGCCAGTAGACACCCGTGGGACAAAGACACAGATACGCAGTATTTT.

This clone appeared a few times. The rearrangement links TRBV5-6 to TRBJ2-2, with TRBD2 identical over 8 bases. CDR3 length equals 13 residues. V shed 4 bases, J shed 7 bases, and the junction held 3 bases outside the gene matches. Germline loops: CDR1 SGHDT, CDR2 YYEEEE. CDR3 coding DNA: TGTGCCAGCAGCCTGCGGGGGGTCGGGGAGCTGTTTTTT. This sequence encodes CASSLRGVGELFF.

This clone was counted a few times. Additional DNA sequences in this sample encode the identical CDR3. J is TRBJ1-1 and V is TRBV6-5, with a weak D call TRBD1 (5 bases). V was trimmed by 2 bases and J by 1 base, leaving 5 bases between them. The CDR3 loop spans 13 amino acids. The germline gives CDR1 MNHEY, CDR2 SVGAGI. The CDR3 nucleotides are TGTGCCAGCAGTTACAGGGGGAACACTGAAGCTTTCTTT. It translates to CASSYRGNTEAFF.

This chain's CDR3 is CASSLTPRDSRNTIYF. The CDR3 nucleotides are TGTGCCAGCAGCTTAACCCCGAGGGACAGTAGAAACACCATATATTTT. The rearrangement uses TRBV7-8 and TRBJ1-3; 7 bases fit TRBD1. After removal of 2 bases from V and 5 bases from J, the junction contained 9 bases not matched to a gene. Germline V gives CDR1 SGHVS, CDR2 FQNEAQ. This CDR3 is built from 16 residues.

The rearrangement joins TRBV2 to TRBJ2-7; D call uncertain. The germline V and J ends were trimmed by 2 bases and 2 bases, with 13 bases remaining between them. The length of the CDR3 is 15 residues. Germline V CDR1 and CDR2: SNHLY, FYNNEI. The CDR3 is CASSEKWFRAYEQYF. The CDR3 nucleotides are TGTGCCAGCAGTGAAAAATGGTTCCGAGCCTACGAGCAGTACTTC.

The chain links TRBV19 to TRBJ2-3, with TRBD2 matching 13 bases. Germline CDR1 and CDR2: LNHDA and SQIVND (reference sequence). With 6 bases clipped from V and 1 base from J, the junction kept 4 bases outside the gene matches. The CDR3 runs 16 residues. The CDR3 loop reads CASSAGTSGGTDTQYF. As DNA, the CDR3 is TGTGCCAGTAGCGCCGGGACTAGCGGGGGCACAGATACGCAGTATTTT.

The chain combines TRBV2 with TRBJ1-2; no definite D call. The CDR3 length is 14 residues. Germline values: CDR1 SNHLY, CDR2 FYNNEI. Between the trimmed V and J ends, which lost 2 bases and 4 bases, there was a span of 11 bases. The CDR3 region is CASSETLEIYGYTF. The CDR3 DNA sequence: TGTGCCAGCAGTGAAACGTTGGAGATCTATGGCTACACCTTC.

This chain connects TRBV28 to TRBJ1-3, with unresolved D. The germline V gene has CDR1 MDHEN and CDR2 SYDVKM. CDR3 length equals 14 residues. V dropped 4 bases and J dropped 0 bases, with 7 bases sitting between them. In nucleotides, the CDR3 is TGTGCCAGCAGTTCCCTAAGCTCTGGAAACACCATATATTTT. This gives the protein CASSSLSSGNTIYF. The full variable domain, its missing parts supplied by reference TRBV28 and TRBJ1-3, is DVKVTQSSRYLVKRTGEKVFLECVQDMDHENMFWYRQDPGLGLRLIYFSYDVKMKEKGDIPEGYSVSREKKERFSLILESASTNQTSMYLCASSSLSSGNTIYFGEGSWLTVV.